This T cell receptor (beta chain) was sequenced in a study of STAT3 mutations in large granular lymphocyte leukemia (dated by TCRdb to between 2017 and 2020). A note on the overall study: In roughly half of the longitudinally sequenced T-LGLL patients, canonical activating STAT3 mutations were detected. Patients with T-cell large granular lymphocyte leukemia underwent serial deep sequencing of TCRbeta CDR3 and STAT3 to reconstruct clonal hierarchy and dynamics. From an initial cohort of some 190 LGL patients, under 20 representative T-LGLL cases were picked for longitudinal TCRbeta and STAT3 sequencing. Two patients with natural killer LGL leukemia were also sequenced longitudinally as controls within the study. Patients were sequenced at 3 to 5 time points on average, with the number of samplings per patient ranging from 2 to 8. Over half of the T-LGLL patients were given one or more immunosuppressive therapy regimens, and approximately 40% of those treated had a hematologic response. What the authors observed across the whole study: Since codominant clonotypes persisted in some patients, a small but highly pathogenic clone may have gone undetected. Several patients had a dominant TCR clone burden greater than the STAT3 mutant burden, which suggests that the STAT3 mutation arose secondarily within a clone that had already expanded. Because no samples were available when a clone first appeared, clonal expansion was inferred from samplings taken at other points. At least one immunodominant TCRbeta clonotype was present in every T-LGLL patient, and multiple immunodominant subclonotypes appeared in about half of the T-LGLL patients. In 6 of 18 patients, TCR clonotype switching occurred after therapy, and every newly emerging clone was STAT3 wild type. Variable intervals between samplings and differing treatment regimens complicated linking therapy response to changes in TCR clonal burden.

DNA was extracted from blood mononuclear cells, and the same DNA was used for both TCR and STAT3 sequencing. For CDR1 and CDR2, the germline V gene (reference sequence) lists GTSNPN and SVGIG. V is cut by 0 bases and J by 1 base, and the space between the germline ends is 12 bases. The CDR3, cysteine through phenylalanine, is 15 amino acids long. Of the read, only the CDR3 DNA is kept; its 45 bases are in frame from base 1. An Illumina MiSeq was used to sequence the TCRbeta libraries, yielding an average of approximately 40,000 productive templates per sample. TCRbeta CDR3 libraries were generated with the immunoSEQ assay using multiplex PCR amplification. As for how the authors treated the data: Repertoire diversity was calculated as previously defined, and values close to 0 indicated extremely monoclonal samples. The table comes from immuneACCESS by way of TCRdb, which keeps in-frame sequences with V and J called. Part of the clones is missing from these tables; in studies checked, under half for an unresolved V gene and the rest for unknown reasons. The V and J calls and clone size come from that table; D and trimming were worked out from the DNA. The sample table lists over 4,500 clones, about 50% of them with a count of one. The top ten clonotypes cover roughly 60% of the sample.

Comments on this clone: Its specific antigen is unknown. Qualities for individual bases were not recorded, and no much larger clone is one base off.

Sequences were obtained from peripheral blood mononuclear cells. The chain is made from TRBV30 and TRBJ1-2; matching of 5 bases hints at TRBD1 as the D gene. The TCR comes from a woman between 70 and 85 years old with T-cell large granular lymphocyte leukemia. Some clones in this sample may be carry-over from other donors' samples. The age is the age at diagnosis. The DNA reads TGTGCCTGGAGTGTAGGAGGGACCTTTAACTATGGCTACACCTTC. Translation gives CAWSVGGTFNYGYTF.